Listed here are 26 T cell receptor beta chains from one sample, sequenced in a study of CD8 T cells in ankylosing spondylitis. Study-level results: A TCR beta motif of about 8 highly homologous variants appeared characteristic of ankylosing spondylitis blood.

These TCRs' antigens remain unknown. TCRdb re-derived calls from the 5' RACE reads in MiXCR, one entry per CDR3 protein. Of some 700,000 distinct CDR3 sequences in the sample, 15% to 20% were seen once. The sample comprised blood, either unsorted or a sorted T cell fraction (not recorded which). The source of these receptors is a male donor with ankylosing spondylitis.

The gene calls are TRBV19 and TRBJ2-1, with TRBD2 matching 11 bases. The V and J ends lost 5 bases and 2 bases, in that order; junction bases with no gene match: 11. The CDR3 consists of 18 residues. Germline CDR1 is LNHDA and CDR2 is SQIVND (reference sequence). The CDR3 DNA is TGTGCCAGTAGTGCCACTAGCGGGGGCGACCCCCCCTACAATGAGCAGTTCTTC. Encoded protein: CASSATSGGDPPYNEQFF.

A few counts support this clonotype. The genes are TRBV6-5 and TRBJ2-6; TRBD1 matches at 9 bases. This CDR3 has 19 amino acids. Trimming cost V 2 bases and J 0 bases; bases outside gene matches: 8. Germline assignment: CDR1 MNHEY and CDR2 SVGAGI. As DNA, the CDR3 is TGTGCCAGCAGTTACCGCCCACAGGGGGCCGGCTCTGGGGCCAACGTCCTGACTTTC. The encoded protein is CASSYRPQGAGSGANVLTF.

This clonotype was seen a few times. CDR3 protein: CASIRQGVGEKLFF. CDR3 bases: TGTGCCAGCATCAGACAGGGAGTAGGAGAAAAACTGTTTTTT. This chain links TRBV2 with TRBJ1-4, with 7 bases that match TRBD1. The CDR3 contains 14 residues. V trimming: 7 bases; J trimming: 8 bases; junction bases outside the gene matches: 10. From germline, CDR1 is SNHLY and CDR2 FYNNEI.

This clonotype has only a few counts. The chain joins TRBV7-6 to TRBJ2-2, with 9 bases aligning to TRBD2. V gave up 5 bases and J gave up 5 bases; unmatched junction bases: 9. The CDR3 consists of 16 residues. Germline-derived CDR1 and CDR2 are SGHVS and FNYEAQ. The CDR3: CASSVPTSGNTGELFF. In nucleotides, the CDR3 is TGTGCCAGCAGCGTGCCGACTAGCGGTAATACCGGGGAGCTGTTTTTT.

This clonotype appeared a few times. This chain uses TRBV29-1 with TRBJ2-2; TRBD2 aligns across 8 bases. This CDR3 is 16 amino acids long. CDR1 and CDR2 (germline): SQVTM, ANQGSEA. J lost 3 bases, V lost 4 bases, and 10 bases had no gene match. The CDR3 DNA reads TGCAGCGTTGGTCTAGCGGGCCCCTCGGACACCGGGGAGCTGTTTTTT. This encodes CSVGLAGPSDTGELFF.

This clonotype was seen more than once but under ten times. The genes are TRBV2 and TRBJ2-5; 9 bases are a match to TRBD1. The CDR3 runs to 15 residues. V trimming: 4 bases; J trimming: 4 bases; junction bases outside the gene matches: 7. Per germline, CDR1 SNHLY and CDR2 FYNNEI. CDR3 amino acids: CASSALQGARETQYF. Here the CDR3 DNA reads TGTGCCAGCAGTGCTCTACAGGGGGCGAGAGAGACCCAGTACTTC.

This clonotype was seen repeatedly, ten times or more. This chain uses TRBV12-3 or TRBV12-4 with TRBJ2-1; D call uncertain. This CDR3 has 14 amino acids. Trimming shortened V by 3 bases and J by 1 base, and 7 bases separated the two germline ends. The CDR3 region is CASSFSSSYNEQFF. CDR3 nucleotides: TGTGCCAGCAGTTTTAGTTCATCCTACAATGAGCAGTTCTTC.

Only a few counts were recorded for this clonotype. The chain joins TRBV5-1 to TRBJ2-1, with TRBD2 matching over 7 bases. This CDR3 contains 16 residues. CDR1 and CDR2 from the germline V gene are SGHRS and YFSETQ. The V gene end was trimmed by 4 bases and the J gene end by 9 bases; junction bases not matched to a gene: 16. The CDR3 reads CASSDPLAGVVSEQFF. The CDR3, as DNA: TGCGCCAGCAGCGACCCCCTGGCGGGAGTGGTTAGTGAGCAGTTCTTC.

In its sample, this clonotype was seen once. The chain carries TRBV7-6 and TRBJ1-2; D remains unclear. The V gene's germline CDR1 is SGHVS and CDR2 FNYEAQ. The CDR3 is 15 residues long. The V gene lost 4 bases and the J gene lost 0 bases, with 12 bases spanning the gap. CDR3 residues: CASSSYTGSNYGYTF. The CDR3 bases are TGTGCCAGCAGCTCCTACACTGGGTCTAACTATGGCTACACCTTC.

This clonotype was recorded many times. The V gene is TRBV3-1, the J gene TRBJ1-2; D is undetermined. The CDR3 extends over 12 amino acids. Trimming took 1 base from V and 7 from J, leaving 7 bases between them. Germline assignment: CDR1 LGHDT and CDR2 YNNKEL (reference sequence). CDR3 in amino acids: CASSQVKFGYTF. Here the CDR3 DNA reads TGTGCCAGCAGCCAAGTAAAGTTTGGCTACACCTTC. The full variable domain, completed using reference TRBV3-1 and TRBJ1-2, is DTAVSQTPKYLVTQMGNDKSIKCEQNLGHDTMYWYKQDSKKFLKIMFSYNNKELIINETVPNRFSPKSPDKAHLNLHINSLELGDSAVYFCASSQVKFGYTFGSGTRLTVV.

This clonotype was recorded many times. This CDR3 reads CASSLRSGQTNTGYTF. CDR3 coding DNA: TGTGCCAGCAGTTTGAGGTCGGGCCAAACGAATACGGGCTACACCTTC. The V call is TRBV12-3 or TRBV12-4, the J call TRBJ1-2; D unresolved. V was shortened by 3 bases and J by 8 bases, with 22 bases between the two germline ends. The CDR3 has 16 amino acids.

This clonotype was picked up a small number of times. The chain recombines TRBV3-1 with TRBJ2-5; 11 nucleotides match TRBD2. The CDR3 spans 16 residues. The V gene end was trimmed by 1 base and the J gene end by 5 bases; junction bases not matched to a gene: 6. Germline-derived CDR1 and CDR2 are LGHDT and YNNKEL (reference sequence). The CDR3 DNA is TGTGCCAGCAGCCAAGGGGGGACTAGCGGTCCGGAGACCCAGTACTTC. This gives the protein CASSQGGTSGPETQYF.

This clonotype came up a few times. This rearrangement joins TRBV12-3 or TRBV12-4 to TRBJ2-7; D unclear. CDR3 length equals 14 residues. The V gene lost 1 base and the J gene lost 4 bases, with 11 bases spanning the gap. CDR3 region: CASSLGRWGYEQYF. DNA of the CDR3: TGTGCCAGCAGTTTAGGCCGATGGGGATACGAGCAGTACTTC.

The rearrangement links TRBV5-1 to TRBJ2-3; 9 nucleotides match TRBD2. V lost 2 bases, J lost 5 bases, and 3 bases stayed unmatched. Germline CDR1 and CDR2: SGHRS and YFSETQ. CDR3 length: 14 residues. This chain's CDR3 is CASSLRSGGDTQYF. DNA for the CDR3: TGCGCCAGCAGCTTACGTAGCGGGGGAGATACGCAGTATTTT.

In this sample, this clonotype turned up a few times. V is TRBV6-1 and J is TRBJ1-2; 8 bases agree with TRBD1. The CDR3 contains 14 residues. Trimming cost V 7 bases and J 3 bases; bases outside gene matches: 7. Germline CDR1 is MNHNS and CDR2 is SASEGT. This chain's CDR3 is CASTTQTGDYGYTF. As DNA, the CDR3 is TGTGCCAGCACCACACAGACAGGGGACTATGGCTACACCTTC.

The chain has TRBV5-1 and TRBJ1-5; D is undetermined. The germline V gene has CDR1 SGHRS and CDR2 YFSETQ. This CDR3 comprises 14 residues. V lost 1 base and J lost 3, with 8 bases in between. DNA for the CDR3: TGCGCCAGCAGCTTGTCGGGGATCAATCAGCCCCAGCATTTT. Its protein product is CASSLSGINQPQHF.

This clonotype has ten or more counts. V gene TRBV12-3 or TRBV12-4 combines with J gene TRBJ1-2, with TRBD1 identical over 7 bases. This CDR3 region has 13 residues. Trimming removed 5 bases from V and 5 bases from J; junction bases left unmatched: 5. CDR3 bases: TGTGCCAGCAGTCTCGACAGGGTATATGGCTACACCTTC. It is translated as CASSLDRVYGYTF.

The gene calls are TRBV4-1 and TRBJ1-1, with TRBD1 identical over 9 bases. Germline V gene sequence: CDR1 MGHRA, CDR2 YSYEKL. V dropped 1 base and J dropped 2; count of bases not matched to a gene: 5. This CDR3 region has 16 residues. CDR3 DNA sequence: TGCGCCAGCAGCCAAGCGAGGACAGGGGTAAACACTGAAGCTTTCTTT. It encodes CASSQARTGVNTEAFF.

As concerns this clonotype: One junction end does not reproduce the germline sequence, and a read error may be involved. The rearrangement links TRBV3-1 to TRBJ2-3, with 10 bases aligning to TRBD2. The CDR3 spans 15 residues. Germline lookup yields CDR1 LGHDT and CDR2 YNNKEL (reference sequence). The DNA for the CDR3 is TGTGCCACCAGCCACGGGACTAGCGGCACAGATACGCAGTATTTT. Protein: CATSHGTSGTDTQYF.

V is TRBV6-2 or TRBV6-3 and J is TRBJ2-1; TRBD2 might be the D (7 bases). Germline V lookup: CDR1 MNHEY, CDR2 SVGEGT. There are 16 residues in the CDR3. V was shortened by 0 bases and J by 6 bases, with 15 bases between the two germline ends. The CDR3 region is CASSYSQGGFGNEQFF. The CDR3 region has the DNA TGTGCCAGCAGTTACTCACAGGGAGGGTTCGGCAATGAGCAGTTCTTC.

This rearrangement joins TRBV29-1 to TRBJ1-1, with 8 bases matching TRBD1. The V gene end was trimmed by 7 bases and the J gene end by 11 bases; junction bases not matched to a gene: 6. The germline CDR1 and CDR2 sequences are SQVTM and ANQGSEA. This CDR3 is built from 10 residues. CDR3 DNA sequence: TGCAGCGCCACGGACAGGGTTGCTTTCTTT. Protein: CSATDRVAFF. The entire variable domain, with the rest obtained from reference TRBV29-1 and TRBJ1-1, is as follows: SAVISQKPSRDICQRGTSLTIQCQVDSQVTMMFWYRQQPGQSLTLIATANQGSEATYESGFVIDKFPISRPNLTFSTLTVSNMSPEDSSIYLCSATDRVAFFGQGTRLTVV.

This clonotype was found a few times. V is TRBV20-1 and J is TRBJ1-5, with a possible D match to TRBD1 (6 bases). The germline V gene encodes CDR1 DFQATT and CDR2 SNEGSKA (reference sequence). This CDR3 has 16 amino acids. Deletions cut 0 bases from V and 0 bases from J, with 12 bases between. The CDR3 loop is CSARDTGTSSNQPQHF. The CDR3 DNA follows: TGCAGTGCTAGAGATACCGGGACATCTAGCAATCAGCCCCAGCATTTT.

The rearrangement links TRBV3-1 to TRBJ2-1; TRBD2 might be the D (5 bases). This CDR3 spans 17 amino acids. Germline CDR1 reads LGHDT; CDR2 reads YNNKEL (reference sequence). The V end lost 2 bases, the J end lost 4 bases, and 18 bases lay between the germline ends. In DNA form, the CDR3 reads TGTGCCAGCAGCCAATTGACTCGTCAATCGGGGTACAATGAGCAGTTCTTC. Translated: CASSQLTRQSGYNEQFF.

The chain carries TRBV7-2 and TRBJ2-5; 12 nucleotides line up with TRBD2. CDR1 is SGHTA and CDR2 is FQGNSA in the germline V gene. CDR3 length equals 14 residues. V gave up 5 bases and J gave up 4 bases; unmatched junction bases: 2. The CDR3 bases are TGTGCCAGCAGCGCTAGCGGGAGGGGAGAGACCCAGTACTTC. As protein: CASSASGRGETQYF.

The V gene is TRBV27, the J gene TRBJ1-6; 7 bases agree with TRBD1. After removal of 2 bases from V and 9 bases from J, the junction contained 7 bases not matched to a gene. The germline V gene encodes CDR1 MNHEY and CDR2 SMNVEV (reference sequence). This CDR3 is built from 15 residues. CDR3 sequence: CASSLDSTGASPLHF. The CDR3 bases are TGTGCCAGCAGTTTAGATAGCACAGGGGCTTCACCCCTCCACTTT.

This clonotype was seen a few times. The chain uses TRBV20-1 and TRBJ2-3, with 7 bases that match TRBD1. V lost 6 bases to trimming and J lost 1 base; unmatched junction nucleotides: 7. Germline CDR1 reads DFQATT; CDR2 reads SNEGSKA (reference sequence). CDR3 length: 14 amino acids. The CDR3 region has the DNA TGCAGTGCCGCCACAGGGGCCGGCACAGATACGCAGTATTTT. It specifies CSAATGAGTDTQYF.